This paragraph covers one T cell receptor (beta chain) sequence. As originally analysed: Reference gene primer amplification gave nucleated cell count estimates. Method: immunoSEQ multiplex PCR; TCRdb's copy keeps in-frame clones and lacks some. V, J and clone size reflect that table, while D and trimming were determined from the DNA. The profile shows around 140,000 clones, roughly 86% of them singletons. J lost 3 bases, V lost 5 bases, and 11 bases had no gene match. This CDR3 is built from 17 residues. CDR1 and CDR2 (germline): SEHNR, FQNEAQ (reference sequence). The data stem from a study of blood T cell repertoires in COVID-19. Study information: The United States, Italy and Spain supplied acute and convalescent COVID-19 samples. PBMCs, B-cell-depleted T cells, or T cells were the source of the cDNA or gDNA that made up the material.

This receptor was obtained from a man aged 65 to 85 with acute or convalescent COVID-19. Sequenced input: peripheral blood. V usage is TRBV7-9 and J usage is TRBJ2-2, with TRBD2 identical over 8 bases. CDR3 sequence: CASSHTLVAGYTGELFF. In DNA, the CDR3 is TGTGCCAGCAGCCACACCCTGGTAGCGGGGTACACCGGGGAGCTGTTTTTT.